This TCR beta chain was sequenced in a study of cytomegalovirus exposure and HLA in healthy donors. Overall study results and limits: Looking again later, the authors saw that most CMV-associated TCR beta chains seemed HLA-restricted. For most subjects, TCR beta sequences were reported to predict HLA-A and HLA-B alleles with accuracy. TCR beta chains associated with HLA were, in a later analysis, more clonally expanded than equally common others. Information on immune exposure was restricted to one variable (CMV serostatus).

PCR involved 60 Vbeta and 13 Jbeta primers. Profiled with immunoSEQ multiplex PCR; TCRdb holds only in-frame clones, not every one. The sample carries about 190,000 clones, roughly four fifths recorded once. The germline V gene encodes CDR1 MNHEY and CDR2 SVGAGI. The CDR3 has 12 amino acids. Deletions cut 6 bases from V and 9 bases from J, with 12 bases between. As concerns this clone: Its specificity is not known.

This chain connects TRBV6-5 to TRBJ1-5, with D unresolved. The TCR originated in a woman in her twenties or thirties in good health and CMV-seropositive. The sequenced sample consisted of PBMCs. The CDR3 region is CASSSPRRPQHF. The CDR3 bases are TGTGCCAGCAGCTCCCCGAGGAGGCCCCAGCATTTT.